The 28 T cell receptor beta chains listed next were all sequenced from one sample in a study of blood T cell repertoires in COVID-19. Profiling relied on immunoSEQ multiplex PCR, and the TCRdb table lists in-frame clones only, not all of them. Of roughly 250,000 clones listed, nearly 85% are singletons. The sequencing input was peripheral blood. The receptors were gathered from a human donor in a cohort sampled during active COVID-19.

The chain links TRBV4-1 to TRBJ1-4; TRBD1 matches 10 bases. J was trimmed by 4 bases and V by 0 bases; bases with no gene match: 8. Germline V gene lookup returns CDR1 MGHRA and CDR2 YSYEKL. The CDR3 extends over 18 amino acids. The CDR3 region is CASSQEQDRGDINEKLFF. CDR3 bases: TGCGCCAGCAGCCAAGAACAGGACAGGGGGGATATTAATGAAAAACTGTTTTTT.

This chain joins TRBV6-6 and TRBJ2-7, with a weak D call TRBD1 (6 bases). The germline V gene has CDR1 MNHNY and CDR2 SVGAGI (reference sequence). The V and J ends lost 5 bases and 6 bases respectively, with 14 bases between them. The CDR3 is 13 amino acids. The CDR3 region has the DNA TGTGCCAGCAGTGTACAGGGTTGGGGCGAGCAGTACTTC. Amino acids: CASSVQGWGEQYF.

The chain employs TRBV9 and TRBJ1-4; D gene unclear. The V gene's germline CDR1 is SGDLS and CDR2 YYNGEE. The CDR3 has 13 residues. Trimming pared 10 bases from V and 8 bases from J, leaving 18 bases between. CDR3 sequence reads: CAVRREVGEKLFF. The CDR3 region has the DNA TGTGCCGTCAGACGAGAGGTTGGCGAAAAACTGTTTTTT.

The chain joins TRBV6-6 to TRBJ2-3, with 7 bases fitting TRBD2. The junction had 12 bases not matched to a gene; V was cut back by 5 bases and J by 1 base. This CDR3 spans 17 amino acids. From germline, CDR1 is MNHNY and CDR2 SVGAGI (reference sequence). The CDR3 DNA reads as TGTGCCAGCAGTCCACGGAGCCAGGGAGGGCGCACAGATACGCAGTATTTT. This sequence encodes CASSPRSQGGRTDTQYF.

This clone was observed a single time. The chain carries TRBV5-1 and TRBJ2-1, with a weak D call TRBD1 (6 bases). Between the trimmed V and J ends, which lost 4 bases and 10 bases, there was a span of 15 bases. The CDR3 has 13 amino acids. CDR1 SGHRS and CDR2 YFSETQ come from the germline V gene. CDR3 nucleotides: TGCGCCAGCAGCACGGACAGCCTCGGAGAGCAGTTCTTC. Residues: CASSTDSLGEQFF.

The V call is TRBV4-1, the J call TRBJ2-7; a possible D gene is TRBD1 (6 bases). Germline V gives CDR1 MGHRA, CDR2 YSYEKL. The V end was cut by 4 bases, the J end by 6 bases, with 19 bases between. There are 15 residues in the CDR3. For the CDR3, the DNA is TGCGCCAGCAGCCGATCCAATAACAGGGTTGTCGAGCAGTACTTC. It specifies CASSRSNNRVVEQYF.

J is TRBJ1-4 and V is TRBV19; 7 bases map to TRBD1. The CDR3 extends over 13 amino acids. Germline V gives CDR1 LNHDA, CDR2 SQIVND (reference sequence). V dropped 10 bases and J dropped 4; count of bases not matched to a gene: 6. The CDR3 is CATRGPNNEKLFF. The DNA of the CDR3 is TGTGCCACAAGGGGGCCCAATAATGAAAAACTGTTTTTT.

The rearrangement joins TRBV9 to TRBJ2-3; perhaps TRBD2 as D (5 bases). The CDR3 consists of 15 residues. Germline values: CDR1 SGDLS, CDR2 YYNGEE. The germline V and J ends were trimmed by 1 base and 2 bases, with 11 bases remaining between them. The CDR3 sequence is CASSVTGVATDTQYF. The CDR3 DNA reads TGTGCCAGCAGCGTAACCGGGGTCGCCACAGATACGCAGTATTTT. The variable domain in full, with the rest retrieved from reference TRBV9 and TRBJ2-3, is DSGVTQTPKHLITATGQRVTLRCSPRSGDLSVYWYQQSLDQGLQFLIQYYNGEERAKGNILERFSAQQFPDLHSELNLSSLELGDSALYFCASSVTGVATDTQYFGPGTRLTVL.

The rearrangement joins TRBV2 to TRBJ2-3; perhaps TRBD2 as D (6 bases). Germline CDR1 and CDR2: SNHLY and FYNNEI. The CDR3 has 13 residues. V was pared by 7 bases and J by 7 bases, with 15 bases between. CDR3 nucleotide sequence: TGTGCCAGCAATCCTAAGAGCGGGTATACGCAGTATTTT. Translated, it gives CASNPKSGYTQYF.

The V call is TRBV18, the J call TRBJ2-1; D is possibly TRBD2 (5 bases). In germline, CDR1 is KGHSH, CDR2 LQKENI. The V end lost 3 bases, the J end lost 2 bases, and 11 bases lay between the germline ends. The CDR3 length is 15 residues. CDR3 nucleotide sequence: TGTGCCAGCTCACCCTCGAACGGGGCCTACAATGAGCAGTTCTTC. Encoded protein: CASSPSNGAYNEQFF.

This chain links TRBV6-2 or TRBV6-3 with TRBJ1-5; 7 nucleotides line up with TRBD1. V lost 4 bases, J lost 11 bases, and 8 bases stayed unmatched. Germline CDR1 reads MNHEY; CDR2 reads SVGEGT. This CDR3 comprises 13 residues. This chain's CDR3 is CASSSAGTVAQHF. The CDR3 nucleotides read TGTGCCAGCAGTTCGGCCGGGACAGTGGCCCAGCATTTT.

The chain has TRBV14 and TRBJ1-2; TRBD1 agrees at 8 bases. This CDR3 is built from 15 residues. Germline V gives CDR1 SGHDN, CDR2 FVKESK. The trim removed 1 base at V and 7 bases at J, leaving 8 bases unmatched. The DNA for the CDR3 is TGTGCCAGCAGCCAAGTTTCAGGGGGCGCGGGTGGCTACACCTTC. It codes for CASSQVSGGAGGYTF.

This clone was picked up a small number of times. The rearrangement uses TRBV12-5 and TRBJ1-1, with 9 bases aligning to TRBD1. The CDR3 loop spans 15 amino acids. J gave up 5 bases and V 5 bases, and 9 bases lay outside the gene matches. The germline V gene has CDR1 LGHNT and CDR2 FRNRAP. The CDR3, as DNA: TGTGCTAGTGGTCCCGGGACAGGGTTTCAAACTGAAGCTTTCTTT. Translating gives CASGPGTGFQTEAFF.

This clone was counted between two and nine times. This chain connects TRBV5-1 to TRBJ1-4; a possible D gene is TRBD1 (5 bases). CDR3 length: 16 residues. Between the trimmed V and J ends, which lost 0 bases and 5 bases, there was a span of 14 bases. Germline assignment: CDR1 SGHRS and CDR2 YFSETQ. CDR3 bases: TGCGCCAGCAGCTTGGGCCCAGGGATTGGGAATGAAAAACTGTTTTTT. Its protein is CASSLGPGIGNEKLFF.

The DNA for the CDR3 is TGTGCCAGCAGTTATTCTGGACTAGTAATGGATACGCAGTATTTT. Protein product: CASSYSGLVMDTQYF. V usage is TRBV7-3 and J usage is TRBJ2-3, with TRBD2 matching 7 bases. V was clipped by 6 bases and J by 6 bases; unmatched bases: 12. The CDR3 covers 15 residues. Germline-derived CDR1 and CDR2 are SGHTA and FQGTGA.

With respect to this clone: Other DNA sequences in this sample translate to the same CDR3. The chain couples TRBV7-8 to TRBJ1-2; 7 bases fit TRBD1. Germline loops: CDR1 SGHVS, CDR2 FQNEAQ. The CDR3 has 13 residues. V trimming: 3 bases; J trimming: 7 bases; junction bases outside the gene matches: 5. As DNA, the CDR3 is TGTGCCAGCAGCTTGACAGGGTTGTCTGGCTACACCTTC. Translation: CASSLTGLSGYTF.

This chain uses TRBV6-5 with TRBJ1-1, with a possible D match to TRBD1 (6 bases). Trimming took off 6 bases at V and 5 bases at J, with 10 bases between the two ends. This CDR3 has 12 residues. Germline V CDR1 and CDR2: MNHEY, SVGAGI. DNA of the CDR3: TGTGCCAGCAGCGAGAGGGGGACTGAAGCTTTCTTT. Translated, it gives CASSERGTEAFF.

V and J are TRBV5-1 and TRBJ2-3, with 9 bases that match TRBD1. The V segment lost 7 bases and the J segment 2 bases; nucleotides outside the gene matches: 8. The CDR3 covers 15 residues. CDR1 is SGHRS, CDR2 YFSETQ, per germline. DNA for the CDR3: TGCGCCAGCCGGCAGAGGACAGGGGACACAGATACGCAGTATTTT. Amino acid sequence: CASRQRTGDTDTQYF. Full variable domain (missing parts from reference TRBV5-1 and TRBJ2-3): KAGVTQTPRYLIKTRGQQVTLSCSPISGHRSVSWYQQTPGQGLQFLFEYFSETQRNKGNFPGRFSGRQFSNSRSEMNVSTLELGDSALYLCASRQRTGDTDTQYFGPGTRLTVL.

The J gene is TRBJ2-5, the V gene TRBV24-1; 11 nucleotides agree with TRBD1. The CDR3 has 16 residues. Unmatched junction bases numbered 5, after V lost 1 base and J lost 5 bases. The germline CDR1 and CDR2 sequences are KGHDR and SFDVKD. Here the CDR3 reads CATSDFRTGGHETQYF. CDR3 bases: TGTGCCACCAGTGATTTTAGGACAGGGGGCCATGAGACCCAGTACTTC.

J is TRBJ1-2 and V is TRBV4-1; 9 nucleotides match TRBD1. V was clipped by 4 bases and J by 7 bases; unmatched bases: 7. CDR1 and CDR2 (germline): MGHRA, YSYEKL. The CDR3 runs 14 residues. The DNA of the CDR3 is TGCGCCAGCAGCCGCAGTGGGGACAGGGTTGGCTACACCTTC. This gives the protein CASSRSGDRVGYTF.

The V and J genes are TRBV5-1 and TRBJ1-5, with TRBD1 as a possible D gene (5 bases). The CDR3 extends over 14 amino acids. With 4 bases removed from V and 9 bases from J, the gap between germline ends came to 17 bases. Germline CDR1 SGHRS, CDR2 YFSETQ. The CDR3 DNA follows: TGCGCCAGCAGCCCAGGGCCCCTCAGGCTGCCCCAGCATTTT. As protein: CASSPGPLRLPQHF. The whole variable domain, remainder taken from reference TRBV5-1 and TRBJ1-5, is KAGVTQTPRYLIKTRGQQVTLSCSPISGHRSVSWYQQTPGQGLQFLFEYFSETQRNKGNFPGRFSGRQFSNSRSEMNVSTLELGDSALYLCASSPGPLRLPQHFGDGTRLSIL.

The V and J genes are TRBV19 and TRBJ1-2; 8 bases agree with TRBD1. V lost 5 bases to trimming and J lost 5 bases; unmatched junction nucleotides: 16. Germline loops: CDR1 LNHDA, CDR2 SQIVND (reference sequence). The CDR3 totals 17 residues. CDR3 in DNA: TGTGCCAGTAGTCCTGTTCGACAGGGGCTCGGGATTTATGGCTACACCTTC. Protein sequence: CASSPVRQGLGIYGYTF.

This chain links TRBV28 with TRBJ2-5; 10 bases align to TRBD1. CDR1 is MDHEN and CDR2 is SYDVKM in the germline V gene. This CDR3 spans 15 amino acids. With 6 bases clipped from V and 5 bases from J, the junction kept 9 bases outside the gene matches. The CDR3 sequence is CASRRLTGGLETQYF. In nucleotides, the CDR3 is TGTGCCAGCAGAAGACTGACAGGGGGCCTCGAGACCCAGTACTTC.

The chain is built from TRBV19 and TRBJ1-5; the match to TRBD1 covers 7 bases. V lost 3 bases, J lost 1 base, and 3 bases stayed unmatched. The CDR3 consists of 15 residues. The germline gives CDR1 LNHDA, CDR2 SQIVND (reference sequence). Here the CDR3 DNA reads TGTGCCAGTAGTATGACAGGGATCAGCAATCAGCCCCAGCATTTT. The encoded protein is CASSMTGISNQPQHF.

The rearrangement links TRBV5-4 to TRBJ1-1; D unresolved. Trimming cost V 1 base and J 8 bases, with 6 bases left between them. Germline CDR1 reads SGHNT; CDR2 reads YYREEE (reference sequence). The CDR3 has 11 residues. CDR3 sequence reads: CASSLSGEAFF. The CDR3 DNA is TGTGCCAGCAGCTTGTCAGGAGAAGCTTTCTTT.

This clone appeared a single time. The chain joins TRBV3-1 (or the pseudogene TRBV3-2) to TRBJ1-2; 7 nucleotides line up with TRBD1. The CDR3 extends over 15 amino acids. CDR1 LGHDT and CDR2 YNNKEL come from the germline V gene (reference sequence). V shed 2 bases, J shed 8 bases, and the junction held 11 bases outside the gene matches. The chain's CDR3 is CASSQFVEGGDGYTF. DNA of the CDR3: TGTGCCAGCAGCCAATTTGTCGAAGGGGGCGACGGCTACACCTTC.

This chain joins TRBV27 and TRBJ2-2; 10 bases are a match to TRBD2. CDR1 and CDR2 from the germline V gene are MNHEY and SMNVEV (reference sequence). The CDR3 sequence is 16 residues long. V shed 5 bases and J 4 bases; nucleotides not matched to a gene: 7. The CDR3 region is CASSPRVAGGTGELFF. As DNA, the CDR3 is TGTGCCAGCAGTCCCAGAGTAGCGGGAGGCACCGGGGAGCTGTTTTTT.

This clone was counted a single time. The V gene is TRBV5-1, the J gene TRBJ1-5; 7 bases line up with TRBD1. Germline V gives CDR1 SGHRS, CDR2 YFSETQ. The CDR3 has 15 amino acids. Trimming at V came to 3 bases and at J to 3 bases, leaving 6 bases not matched to a gene. In nucleotides, the CDR3 is TGCGCCAGCAGCTCGGGGGACAGCATCAATCAGCCCCAGCATTTT. This gives the protein CASSSGDSINQPQHF.